This is a list of T cell receptor beta chains from one sample in a study of T cells after yellow fever vaccination. TCRdb reprocessed the 5' RACE reads via MiXCR and lists one record per CDR3 protein. The repertoire consists of 200,000 to 300,000 distinct CDR3 sequences, with roughly 3.7% occurring once and the leading ten covering under 20%. The sequences come from PBMCs, collected 15 days after the yellow fever booster vaccination. The receptors come from a man aged 18-30 years who received the YFV17D yellow fever vaccine. The CDR3 runs from the conserved cysteine through the conserved F or W. Each record gives: clone size, D gene, V gene, J gene, CDR3 protein, CDR3 DNA. A D gene is named only where the DNA matches it firmly. For some rows the clone size is stated as once, few or many, or as a class when expanded; others skip it.

few	NA	TRBV4-2	TRBJ1-1	CASSQARITKNTEAFF	TGTGCCAGCAGCCAAGCGAGGATTACGAAGAACACTGAAGCTTTCTTT
many	TRBD1	TRBV29-1	TRBJ1-1	CSGWTGNMNTEAFF	TGCAGCGGATGGACAGGCAACATGAACACTGAAGCTTTCTTT
many	NA	TRBV20-1	TRBJ1-5	CSARVGDSNQPQHF	TGCAGTGCTAGGGTCGGGGATAGCAATCAGCCCCAGCATTTT
few	NA	TRBV12-3/TRBV12-4	TRBJ1-1	CASSPSGGGYTEAFF	TGTGCCAGCAGTCCAAGCGGGGGCGGCTACACTGAAGCTTTCTTT
NA	NA	TRBV6-6	TRBJ1-5	CASNQRRRRGTALNSNQPQHF	TGTGCCAGCAATCAAAGGCGGAGGAGGGGTACGGCCCTCAATAGCAATCAGCCCCAGCATTTT
many	NA	TRBV10-3	TRBJ2-7	CAIRTGSSYEQYF	TGTGCCATCAGGACCGGGAGCTCCTACGAGCAGTACTTC
many	NA	TRBV9	TRBJ2-7	CASSDPEGGTDEQYF	TGTGCCAGCAGCGATCCTGAGGGGGGGACGGACGAGCAGTACTTC
many	NA	TRBV12-3/TRBV12-4	TRBJ1-1	CASSLVRTEAFF	TGTGCCAGCAGTTTGGTGAGGACTGAAGCTTTCTTT
many	NA	TRBV18	TRBJ1-1	CASSPPGGRRNTEAFF	TGTGCCAGCTCACCACCCGGGGGGCGGAGGAACACTGAAGCTTTCTTT
few	TRBD2	TRBV4-2	TRBJ2-1	CASSQVGLAGGPVGINEQFF	TGTGCCAGCAGCCAAGTTGGACTAGCGGGGGGGCCAGTAGGGATCAATGAGCAGTTCTTC
many	NA	TRBV12-3/TRBV12-4	TRBJ2-6	CASSFLGAGANVLTF	TGTGCCAGCAGCTTTCTCGGGGCTGGGGCCAACGTCCTGACTTTC
NA	NA	TRBV6-6	TRBJ1-4	CASSQTQGRGNEKLFF	TGTGCCAGCAGCCAGACTCAGGGGCGGGGGAACGAAAAACTGTTTTTT
many	NA	TRBV5-1	TRBJ1-3	CASSLGAGEMSGNTIYF	TGCGCCAGCAGCTTGGGGGCAGGGGAGATGTCTGGAAACACCATATATTTT
many	NA	TRBV12-3/TRBV12-4	TRBJ1-1	CASTPVGIGEAFF	TGTGCCAGCACCCCCGTCGGAATCGGTGAAGCTTTCTTT
many	NA	TRBV5-1	TRBJ2-2	CASSLSNRNTGELFF	TGCGCCAGCAGCTTGAGTAACAGGAACACCGGGGAGCTGTTTTTT
NA	TRBD1	TRBV5-4	TRBJ1-5	CASTIDRGQPQHF	TGTGCCAGCACCATTGACAGGGGTCAGCCCCAGCATTTT
many	NA	TRBV12-3/TRBV12-4	TRBJ2-5	CASSFGQNQETQYF	TGTGCCAGCAGTTTCGGGCAGAACCAAGAGACCCAGTACTTC
few	NA	TRBV12-3/TRBV12-4	TRBJ1-4	CASSLSGLTNEKLFF	TGTGCCAGCAGTTTAAGTGGGTTGACTAATGAAAAACTGTTTTTT
few	NA	TRBV7-2	TRBJ2-3	CASQDVLVDTQYF	TGTGCCAGCCAAGACGTATTAGTAGATACGCAGTATTTT
many	TRBD2	TRBV5-1	TRBJ2-1	CASSLELAGNEQFF	TGCGCCAGCAGCTTGGAGCTAGCGGGCAATGAGCAGTTCTTC
NA	NA	TRBV7-3	TRBJ2-1	CASSPQLGNEQFF	TGTGCCAGCAGCCCACAGCTGGGCAATGAGCAGTTCTTC
many	NA	TRBV11-2	TRBJ2-3	CASRPTGTRHTDTQYF	TGTGCCAGCAGACCAACCGGGACCCGCCACACAGATACGCAGTATTTT
many	TRBD2	TRBV7-9	TRBJ2-2	CASRPTSGGLTGELFF	TGTGCCAGCAGGCCTACTAGCGGGGGCCTCACCGGGGAGCTGTTTTTT
many	NA	TRBV21-1	TRBJ1-1	CASSGHRVENTEAFF	TGTGCCAGCAGCGGACACAGGGTCGAGAACACTGAAGCTTTCTTT
many	NA	TRBV7-9	TRBJ2-3	CASSSLGIYTDTQYF	TGTGCCAGCAGCTCCCTCGGGATTTACACAGATACGCAGTATTTT
many	NA	TRBV5-1	TRBJ2-3	CASSPIGSDTQYF	TGCGCCAGCAGCCCGATAGGATCAGATACGCAGTATTTT
many	NA	TRBV18	TRBJ2-7	CASSPSGAWEQYF	TGTGCCAGCTCACCTTCAGGGGCGTGGGAGCAGTACTTC
few	NA	TRBV16	TRBJ1-5	CASSQGQMGQPQHF	TGTGCCAGCAGCCAAGGACAAATGGGGCAGCCCCAGCATTTT
NA	NA	TRBV11-2	TRBJ2-2	CASRAGGSGNTGELFF	TGTGCCAGCAGAGCAGGGGGCAGCGGGAATACCGGGGAGCTGTTTTTT
many	NA	TRBV5-1	TRBJ2-3	CASGSEGDTQYF	TGCGCCAGTGGGAGTGAGGGAGATACGCAGTATTTT
many	TRBD1	TRBV5-1	TRBJ1-1	CASRPGQDTEAFF	TGCGCCAGCAGACCGGGACAGGACACTGAAGCTTTCTTT
many	TRBD1	TRBV7-9	TRBJ2-5	CASSWDSYQETQYF	TGTGCCAGCAGCTGGGACAGCTACCAAGAGACCCAGTACTTC
many	NA	TRBV9	TRBJ2-3	CASSGRISQTYTATQYF	TGTGCCAGCAGCGGCCGTATTAGCCAAACTTACACGGCTACGCAGTATTTT
many	NA	TRBV29-1	TRBJ1-2	CSVDRGFYGYTF	TGCAGCGTTGACAGGGGATTCTATGGCTACACCTTC
many	TRBD2	TRBV7-8	TRBJ2-3	CASSLAGTSGGADTQYF	TGTGCCAGCAGCTTAGCGGGGACTAGCGGGGGGGCAGATACGCAGTATTTT
many	NA	TRBV20-1	TRBJ1-2	CSARGPWDGYTF	TGCAGTGCTAGAGGACCCTGGGATGGCTACACCTTC
many	NA	TRBV6-4	TRBJ2-1	CASSDSASFPNEQFF	TGTGCCAGCAGTGACTCTGCATCCTTCCCTAATGAGCAGTTCTTC
many	TRBD2	TRBV5-5	TRBJ2-6	CASSLAGLAGYSGANVLTF	TGTGCCAGCAGCTTGGCCGGTTTAGCGGGGTACTCTGGGGCCAACGTCCTGACTTTC
few	NA	TRBV7-2	TRBJ2-7	CASSLAYKGVEQYF	TGTGCCAGCAGCTTAGCGTATAAGGGGGTCGAGCAGTACTTC
many	TRBD2	TRBV5-1	TRBJ2-5	CASSLVTAGETQYF	TGCGCCAGCAGCTTGGTTACAGCGGGGGAGACCCAGTACTTC